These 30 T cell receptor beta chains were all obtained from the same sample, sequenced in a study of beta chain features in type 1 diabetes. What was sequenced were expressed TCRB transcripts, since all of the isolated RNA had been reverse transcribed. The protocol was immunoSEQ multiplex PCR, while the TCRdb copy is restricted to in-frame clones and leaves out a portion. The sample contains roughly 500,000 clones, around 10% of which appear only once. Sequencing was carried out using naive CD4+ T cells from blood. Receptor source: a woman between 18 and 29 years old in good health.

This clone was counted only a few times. This CDR3 reads CASRAGTGDNQPQHF. Here the CDR3 DNA reads TGTGCCAGCAGAGCCGGGACAGGGGATAATCAGCCCCAGCATTTT. The chain is built from TRBV25-1 and TRBJ1-5, with 10 bases identical to TRBD1. Unmatched junction bases numbered 6, after V lost 6 bases and J lost 4 bases. The germline gives CDR1 MGHDK, CDR2 SYGVNS. The CDR3 totals 15 residues.

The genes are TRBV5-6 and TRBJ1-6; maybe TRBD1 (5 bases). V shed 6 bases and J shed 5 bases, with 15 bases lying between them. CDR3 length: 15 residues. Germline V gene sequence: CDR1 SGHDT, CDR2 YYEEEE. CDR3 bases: TGTGCCAGCACCCTGAACAGGCCCGATAATTCACCCCTCCACTTT. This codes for CASTLNRPDNSPLHF. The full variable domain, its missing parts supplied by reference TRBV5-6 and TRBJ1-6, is DAGVTQSPTHLIKTRGQQVTLRCSPKSGHDTVSWYQQALGQGPQFIFQYYEEEERQRGNFPDRFSGHQFPNYSSELNVNALLLGDSALYLCASTLNRPDNSPLHFGNGTRLTVT.

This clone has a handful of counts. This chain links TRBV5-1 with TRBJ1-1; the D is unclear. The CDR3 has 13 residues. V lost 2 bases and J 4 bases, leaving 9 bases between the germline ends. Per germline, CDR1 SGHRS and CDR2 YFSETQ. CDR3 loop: CASSFEEGTEAFF. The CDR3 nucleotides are TGCGCCAGCAGCTTTGAAGAGGGCACTGAAGCTTTCTTT.

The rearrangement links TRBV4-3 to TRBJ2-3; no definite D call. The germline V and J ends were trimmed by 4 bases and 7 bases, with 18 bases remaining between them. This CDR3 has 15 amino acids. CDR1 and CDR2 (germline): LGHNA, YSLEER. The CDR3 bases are TGCGCCAGCAGCCTGGATAGGCCGTCCTTTAATACGCAGTATTTT. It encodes CASSLDRPSFNTQYF.

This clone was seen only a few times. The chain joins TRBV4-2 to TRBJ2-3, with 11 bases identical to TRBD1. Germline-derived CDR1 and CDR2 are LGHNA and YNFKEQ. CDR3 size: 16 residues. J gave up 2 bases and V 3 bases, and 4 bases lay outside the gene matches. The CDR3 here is CASSQGTGGNTDTQYF. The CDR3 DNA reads TGTGCCAGCAGCCAGGGGACAGGGGGGAACACAGATACGCAGTATTTT.

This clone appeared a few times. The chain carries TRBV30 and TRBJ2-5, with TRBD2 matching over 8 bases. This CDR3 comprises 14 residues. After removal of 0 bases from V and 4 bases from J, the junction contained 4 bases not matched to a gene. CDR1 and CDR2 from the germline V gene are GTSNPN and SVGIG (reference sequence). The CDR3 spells CAWSVTGGAETQYF. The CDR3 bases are TGTGCCTGGAGTGTAACGGGAGGGGCAGAGACCCAGTACTTC.

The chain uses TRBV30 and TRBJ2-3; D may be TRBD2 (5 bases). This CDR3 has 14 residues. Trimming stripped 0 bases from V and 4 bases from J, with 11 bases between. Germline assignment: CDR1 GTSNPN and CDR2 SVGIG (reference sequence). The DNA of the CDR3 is TGTGCCTGGAGTGTGGGGAGTGGGGCAGATACGCAGTATTTT. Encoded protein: CAWSVGSGADTQYF.

The CDR3 DNA is TGTGCCAGCTCGCGCTCAGGGGGCGATGATACGCAGTATTTT. Its translation is CASSRSGGDDTQYF. V gene TRBV18 combines with J gene TRBJ2-3, with 8 positions matching TRBD1. In germline, CDR1 is KGHSH, CDR2 LQKENI. The CDR3 totals 14 residues. The V and J ends lost 6 bases and 6 bases, in that order; junction bases with no gene match: 8.

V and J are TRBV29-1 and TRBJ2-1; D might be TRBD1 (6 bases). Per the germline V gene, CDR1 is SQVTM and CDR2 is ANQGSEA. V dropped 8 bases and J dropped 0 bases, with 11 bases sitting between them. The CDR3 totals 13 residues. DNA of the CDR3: TGCAGCTTTAGGGGACACTCCTACAATGAGCAGTTCTTC. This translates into CSFRGHSYNEQFF.

CDR3 sequence: CASSLQGGGETQYF. As DNA, the CDR3 is TGTGCCAGCAGCTTACAGGGTGGAGGAGAGACCCAGTACTTC. The chain joins TRBV7-2 to TRBJ2-5; possibly TRBD1 or TRBD2 for D (5 bases each). The CDR3 runs to 14 residues. Trimming removed 2 bases at V and 4 bases at J, with 11 bases between. Germline assignment: CDR1 SGHTA and CDR2 FQGNSA.

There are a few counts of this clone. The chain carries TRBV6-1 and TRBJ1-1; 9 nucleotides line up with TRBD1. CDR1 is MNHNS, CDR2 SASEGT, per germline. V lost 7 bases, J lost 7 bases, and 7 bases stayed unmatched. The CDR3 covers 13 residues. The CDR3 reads CASTLQGAGEAFF. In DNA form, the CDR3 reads TGTGCCAGCACACTACAGGGGGCAGGTGAAGCTTTCTTT.

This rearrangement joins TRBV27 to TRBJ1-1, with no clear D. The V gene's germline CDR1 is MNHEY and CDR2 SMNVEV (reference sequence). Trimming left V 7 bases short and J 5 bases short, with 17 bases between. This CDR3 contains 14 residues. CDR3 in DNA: TGTGCCAGCACCCTGCGGCCGGGCCTAACTGAAGCTTTCTTT. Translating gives CASTLRPGLTEAFF.

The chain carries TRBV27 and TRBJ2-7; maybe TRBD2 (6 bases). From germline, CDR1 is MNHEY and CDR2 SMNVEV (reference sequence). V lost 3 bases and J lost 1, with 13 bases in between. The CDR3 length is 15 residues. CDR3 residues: CASSLISGISYEQYF. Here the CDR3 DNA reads TGTGCCAGCAGTTTGATTAGCGGAATATCCTACGAGCAGTACTTC.

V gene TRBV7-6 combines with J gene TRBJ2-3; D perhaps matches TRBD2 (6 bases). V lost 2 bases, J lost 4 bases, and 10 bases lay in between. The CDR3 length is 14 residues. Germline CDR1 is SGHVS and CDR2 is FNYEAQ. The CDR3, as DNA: TGTGCCAGCAGCTTACTAGCGTACCCAGATACGCAGTATTTT. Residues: CASSLLAYPDTQYF.

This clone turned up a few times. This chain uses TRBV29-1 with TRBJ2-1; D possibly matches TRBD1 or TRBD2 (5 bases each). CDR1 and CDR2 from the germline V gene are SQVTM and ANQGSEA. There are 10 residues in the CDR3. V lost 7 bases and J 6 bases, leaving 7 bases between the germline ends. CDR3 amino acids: CSAGPNEQFF. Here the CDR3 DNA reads TGCAGCGCGGGACCCAATGAGCAGTTCTTC.

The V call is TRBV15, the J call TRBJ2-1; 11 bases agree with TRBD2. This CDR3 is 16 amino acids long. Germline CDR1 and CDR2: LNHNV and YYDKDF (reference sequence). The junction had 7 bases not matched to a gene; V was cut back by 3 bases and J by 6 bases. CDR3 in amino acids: CATSSRLAGGFNEQFF. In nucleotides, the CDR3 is TGTGCCACCAGCAGTCGCCTAGCGGGAGGTTTCAATGAGCAGTTCTTC.

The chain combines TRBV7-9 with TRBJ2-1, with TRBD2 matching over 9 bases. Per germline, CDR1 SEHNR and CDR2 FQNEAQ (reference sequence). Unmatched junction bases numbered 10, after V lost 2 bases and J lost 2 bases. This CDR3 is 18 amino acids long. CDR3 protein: CASSLLGSVAGAYNEQFF. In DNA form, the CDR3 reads TGTGCCAGCAGCTTATTAGGCTCCGTAGCGGGGGCCTACAATGAGCAGTTCTTC. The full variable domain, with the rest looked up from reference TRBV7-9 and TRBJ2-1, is DTGVSQNPRHKITKRGQNVTFRCDPISEHNRLYWYRQTLGQGPEFLTYFQNEAQLEKSRLLSDRFSAERPKGSFSTLEIQRTEQGDSAMYLCASSLLGSVAGAYNEQFFGPGTRLTVL.

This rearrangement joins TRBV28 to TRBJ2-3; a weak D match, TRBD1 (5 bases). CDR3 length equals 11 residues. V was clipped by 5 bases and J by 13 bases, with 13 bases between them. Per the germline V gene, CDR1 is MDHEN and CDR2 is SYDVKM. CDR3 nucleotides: TGTGCCAGCAGTGTAGTAGGACATAAGTATTTT. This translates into CASSVVGHKYF.

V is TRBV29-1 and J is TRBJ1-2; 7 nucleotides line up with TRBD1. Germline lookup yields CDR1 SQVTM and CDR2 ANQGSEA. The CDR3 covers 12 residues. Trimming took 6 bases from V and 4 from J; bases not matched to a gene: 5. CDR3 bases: TGCAGCGTAGACAGGGTAATCTATGGCTACACCTTC. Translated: CSVDRVIYGYTF.

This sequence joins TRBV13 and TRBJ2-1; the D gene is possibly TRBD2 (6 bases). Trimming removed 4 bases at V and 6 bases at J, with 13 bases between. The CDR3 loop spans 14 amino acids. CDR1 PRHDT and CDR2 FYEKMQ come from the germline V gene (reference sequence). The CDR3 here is CASSWGLRGNEQFF. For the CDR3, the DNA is TGTGCCAGCAGCTGGGGACTCCGGGGCAATGAGCAGTTCTTC. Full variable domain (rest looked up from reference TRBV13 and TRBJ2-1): AAGVIQSPRHLIKEKRETATLKCYPIPRHDTVYWYQQGPGQDPQFLISFYEKMQSDKGSIPDRFSAQQFSDYHSELNMSSLELGDSALYFCASSWGLRGNEQFFGPGTRLTVL.

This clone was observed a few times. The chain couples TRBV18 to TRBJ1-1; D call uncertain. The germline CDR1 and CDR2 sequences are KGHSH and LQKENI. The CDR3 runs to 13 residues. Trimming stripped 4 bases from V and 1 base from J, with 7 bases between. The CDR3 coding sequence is TGTGCCAGCTCACATTCCGAGAACACTGAAGCTTTCTTT. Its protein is CASSHSENTEAFF.

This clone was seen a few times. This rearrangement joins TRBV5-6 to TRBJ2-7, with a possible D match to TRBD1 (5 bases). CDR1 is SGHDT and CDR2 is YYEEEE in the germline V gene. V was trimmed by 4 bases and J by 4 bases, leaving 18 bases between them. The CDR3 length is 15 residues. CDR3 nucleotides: TGTGCCAGCAGCCCGCCCAGGGTTACGACGTACGAGCAGTACTTC. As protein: CASSPPRVTTYEQYF.

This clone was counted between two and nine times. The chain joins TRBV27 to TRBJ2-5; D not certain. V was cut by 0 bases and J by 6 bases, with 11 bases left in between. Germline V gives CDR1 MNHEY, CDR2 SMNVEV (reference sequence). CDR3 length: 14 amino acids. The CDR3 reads CASSLSYEFQTQYF. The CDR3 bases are TGTGCCAGCAGTTTATCGTACGAGTTCCAGACCCAGTACTTC.

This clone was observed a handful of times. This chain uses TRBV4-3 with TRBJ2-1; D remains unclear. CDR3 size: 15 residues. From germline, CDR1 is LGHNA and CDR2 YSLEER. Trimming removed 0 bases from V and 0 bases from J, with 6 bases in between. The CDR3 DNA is TGCGCCAGCAGCCAAGAATACATCTCCTACAATGAGCAGTTCTTC. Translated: CASSQEYISYNEQFF.

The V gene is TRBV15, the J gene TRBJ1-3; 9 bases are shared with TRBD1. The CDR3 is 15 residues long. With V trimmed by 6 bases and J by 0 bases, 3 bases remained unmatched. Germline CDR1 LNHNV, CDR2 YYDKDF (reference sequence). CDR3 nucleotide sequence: TGTGCCACCAGTACAGGGGGCCTCTCTGGAAACACCATATATTTT. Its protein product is CATSTGGLSGNTIYF.

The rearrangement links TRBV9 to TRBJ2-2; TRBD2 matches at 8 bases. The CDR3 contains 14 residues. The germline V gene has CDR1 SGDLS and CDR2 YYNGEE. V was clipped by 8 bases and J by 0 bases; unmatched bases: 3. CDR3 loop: CASSLAANTGELFF. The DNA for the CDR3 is TGTGCCAGTTCACTAGCGGCGAACACCGGGGAGCTGTTTTTT. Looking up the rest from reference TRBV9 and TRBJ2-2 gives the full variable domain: DSGVTQTPKHLITATGQRVTLRCSPRSGDLSVYWYQQSLDQGLQFLIQYYNGEERAKGNILERFSAQQFPDLHSELNLSSLELGDSALYFCASSLAANTGELFFGEGSRLTVL.

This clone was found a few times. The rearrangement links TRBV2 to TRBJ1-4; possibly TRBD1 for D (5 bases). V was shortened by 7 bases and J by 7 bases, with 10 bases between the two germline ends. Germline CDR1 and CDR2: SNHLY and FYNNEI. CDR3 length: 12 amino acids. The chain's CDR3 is CASKYGGEKLFF. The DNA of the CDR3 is TGTGCCAGCAAGTACGGGGGTGAAAAACTGTTTTTT.

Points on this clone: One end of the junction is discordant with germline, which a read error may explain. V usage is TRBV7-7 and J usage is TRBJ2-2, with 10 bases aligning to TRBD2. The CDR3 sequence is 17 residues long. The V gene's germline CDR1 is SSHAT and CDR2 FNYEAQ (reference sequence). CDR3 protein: CASSLWASGRSTGELFF. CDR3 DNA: TGTGCTAGCAGCTTGTGGGCTAGCGGGAGAAGTACTGGGGAGCTGTTTTTT.

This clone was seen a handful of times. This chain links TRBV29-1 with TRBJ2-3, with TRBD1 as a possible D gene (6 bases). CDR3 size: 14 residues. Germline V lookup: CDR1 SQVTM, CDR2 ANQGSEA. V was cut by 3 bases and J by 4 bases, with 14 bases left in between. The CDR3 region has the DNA TGCAGCGTTGACGGTCCAGGGGAAGCAGATACGCAGTATTTT. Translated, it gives CSVDGPGEADTQYF.

DNA of the CDR3: TGTGCCAGCAGAGCTCTGAGTACTAGCACAGATACGCAGTATTTT. Its translation is CASRALSTSTDTQYF. V is TRBV9 and J is TRBJ2-3; D remains unclear. CDR1 and CDR2 (germline): SGDLS, YYNGEE. The CDR3 runs to 15 residues. V lost 5 bases and J 0 bases, leaving 13 bases between the germline ends. Based on the CDR3 plus reference TRBV9 and TRBJ2-3, the full variable domain is DSGVTQTPKHLITATGQRVTLRCSPRSGDLSVYWYQQSLDQGLQFLIQYYNGEERAKGNILERFSAQQFPDLHSELNLSSLELGDSALYFCASRALSTSTDTQYFGPGTRLTVL.